This TCR beta chain was obtained from a study of tumor and adjacent non-tumor tissue in lung cancer. TCRbeta libraries were built with three rounds of nested PCR, modified from ARM-PCR. TCRdb re-called the multiplex PCR reads with MiXCR, one entry per CDR3 protein. The data contain about 77,000 distinct CDR3 sequences, approximately 82% of them seen just once; the ten biggest clones take up approximately 40%. Between the trimmed V and J ends, which lost 0 bases and 9 bases, there was a span of 6 bases. CDR1 is SGDLS and CDR2 is YYNGEE in the germline V gene. This CDR3 comprises 12 residues. As concerns this clonotype: This may be a read error, as it is one base from a much larger clone.

The template was RNA from unsorted bulk tissue. Distant lung tissue was collected more than 3 cm away from the tumor edge. The rearrangement links TRBV9 to TRBJ2-2; D gene unclear. The material sequenced was distant non-tumor lung tissue. This TCR derives from a man in his sixties or seventies with non-small cell lung cancer. CDR3 protein: CASSVVNWELFF. DNA of the CDR3: TGTGCCAGCAGCGTAGTAAACTGGGAGCTGTTTTTT. Full variable domain (rest looked up from reference TRBV9 and TRBJ2-2): DSGVTQTPKHLITATGQRVTLRCSPRSGDLSVYWYQQSLDQGLQFLIQYYNGEERAKGNILERFSAQQFPDLHSELNLSSLELGDSALYFCASSVVNWELFFGEGSRLTVL.